A single sample is the source of the 14 T cell receptor beta chains below, sequenced in a study of spatial heterogeneity in lung cancer. Antigens of these TCRs are unknown. Findings and limits, study-wide: Tumor mutation counts were tracked by expanded intratumoral alpha and beta TCR counts.

In TCRdb, the 5' RACE reads were re-called with MiXCR into one record per CDR3 protein. Of approximately 4,600 distinct CDR3 sequences in the sample, about 6.3% were seen once. The time point is: sample taken at primary tumor resection. The specimen was lung tumor tissue, collected at surgery. These receptors came from a male donor with early-stage non-small cell lung cancer.

There are many counts of this clonotype. The rearrangement joins TRBV4-1 to TRBJ2-7; TRBD1 is a possible D gene (6 bases). The ends were cut back, 1 base at V and 4 bases at J, with 11 bases in the middle. The CDR3 runs 14 residues. CDR1 MGHRA and CDR2 YSYEKL come from the germline V gene. CDR3 nucleotides: TGCGCCAGCAGCCAAGGGACAGTGGGTTACGAGCAGTACTTC. Its translation is CASSQGTVGYEQYF.

This clonotype is classed as medium-sized (0.01 to 0.1%). The rearrangement links TRBV7-2 to TRBJ2-3; D is undetermined. CDR1 is SGHTA, CDR2 FQGNSA, per germline. There are 12 residues in the CDR3. Trimming took off 2 bases at V and 4 bases at J, with 4 bases between the two ends. CDR3 amino acids: CASSLSADTQYF. The DNA for the CDR3 is TGTGCCAGCAGCTTAAGTGCAGATACGCAGTATTTT.

Remarks on this clonotype: This may be a read error, as it is one base from a much larger clone. This CDR3 is CANSTGQHSYEQYF. The CDR3 DNA sequence: TGTGCCAACAGCACCGGACAGCATTCCTACGAGCAGTACTTC. This chain connects TRBV7-9 to TRBJ2-7, with D tentatively TRBD1 (6 bases). The CDR3 extends over 14 amino acids. Germline values: CDR1 SEHNR, CDR2 FQNEAQ (reference sequence).

This clonotype was seen ten or more times. This sequence joins TRBV10-3 and TRBJ2-7; 7 positions match TRBD1. CDR1 ENHRY and CDR2 SYGVKD come from the germline V gene. J lost 4 bases, V lost 2 bases, and 11 bases had no gene match. The CDR3 consists of 16 residues. The CDR3 nucleotides read TGTGCCATCAGTGAGCCCGACAGGGCGCAACTATACGAGCAGTACTTC. This sequence encodes CAISEPDRAQLYEQYF.

This clonotype occurred many times. The chain carries TRBV19 and TRBJ2-1; D remains unclear. V was cut by 4 bases and J by 10 bases, with 11 bases left in between. This CDR3 is built from 12 residues. Germline V gene data show CDR1 as LNHDA and CDR2 as SQIVND (reference sequence). Here the CDR3 reads CASSRSGMEQFF. In DNA, the CDR3 is TGTGCCAGTAGTAGGTCTGGGATGGAGCAGTTCTTC.

This clonotype was counted ten times or more. This sequence joins TRBV28 and TRBJ2-7; D call uncertain. Trimming removed 8 bases at V and 4 bases at J, with 15 bases between. The CDR3 has 13 amino acids. Germline V lookup: CDR1 MDHEN, CDR2 SYDVKM. In DNA, the CDR3 is TGTGCCAGCTCCTACGGTGTACATTACGAGCAGTACTTC. It specifies CASSYGVHYEQYF.

In its sample, this clonotype was seen many times. The chain couples TRBV5-6 to TRBJ2-7; 7 nucleotides match TRBD1. The germline CDR1 and CDR2 sequences are SGHDT and YYEEEE. The ends lost 4 bases at V and 6 bases at J; junction bases unmatched: 4. The CDR3 runs to 12 residues. CDR3 coding DNA: TGTGCCAGCAGCCTCGACAGGGCCGAGCAGTACTTC. It codes for CASSLDRAEQYF.

This clonotype was seen at least ten times. V gene TRBV29-1 combines with J gene TRBJ2-5, with D possibly matching TRBD1 (5 bases). The CDR3 has 13 residues. V lost 4 bases to trimming and J lost 5 bases, with 14 bases between them. CDR1 and CDR2 (germline): SQVTM, ANQGSEA. This chain's CDR3 is CSVVPGFSETQYF. CDR3 DNA sequence: TGCAGCGTTGTTCCAGGGTTTAGTGAGACCCAGTACTTC.

The genes are TRBV20-1 and TRBJ2-1; 12 nucleotides match TRBD2. Germline V gives CDR1 DFQATT, CDR2 SNEGSKA (reference sequence). The CDR3 runs to 15 residues. V lost 3 bases, J lost 8 bases, and 8 bases stayed unmatched. The chain's CDR3 is CSARGPSGGAYEQFF. CDR3 sequence (DNA): TGCAGTGCTAGGGGCCCTAGCGGGGGGGCATATGAGCAGTTCTTC.

This clonotype was picked up many times. The chain employs TRBV27 and TRBJ2-5; D possibly corresponds to TRBD1 (6 bases). Per the germline V gene, CDR1 is MNHEY and CDR2 is SMNVEV (reference sequence). The CDR3 has 12 amino acids. The ends were cut back, 6 bases at V and 5 bases at J, with 10 bases in the middle. The CDR3 DNA reads TGTGCCAGCAGCCAAAGGGGGGAGACCCAGTACTTC. This encodes CASSQRGETQYF.

This clonotype came up many times. The gene calls are TRBV7-2 and TRBJ1-3; D remains unclear. Germline CDR1 and CDR2: SGHTA and FQGNSA. Between the trimmed V and J ends, which lost 5 bases and 4 bases, there was a span of 15 bases. CDR3 size: 15 residues. CDR3 residues: CASSAIPRVGNTIYF. In DNA form, the CDR3 reads TGTGCCAGCAGCGCCATCCCGCGCGTGGGAAACACCATATATTTT. Together with reference TRBV7-2 and TRBJ1-3, the CDR3 gives the full variable domain: GAGVSQSPSNKVTEKGKDVELRCDPISGHTALYWYRQSLGQGLEFLIYFQGNSAPDKSGLPSDRFSAERTGGSVSTLTIQRTQQEDSAVYLCASSAIPRVGNTIYFGEGSWLTVV.

In its sample, this clonotype was seen many times. This chain joins TRBV28 and TRBJ2-7; D is unclear. The germline V gene encodes CDR1 MDHEN and CDR2 SYDVKM. Trimming cost V 5 bases and J 0 bases, with 8 bases left between them. The CDR3 covers 13 residues. CDR3 coding DNA: TGTGCCAGCAGTAGGGTTAGCTCCTACGAGCAGTACTTC. Translating gives CASSRVSSYEQYF.

This clonotype was seen at least ten times. V usage is TRBV6-1 and J usage is TRBJ2-4; D gene unclear. This CDR3 has 14 residues. The V gene's germline CDR1 is MNHNS and CDR2 SASEGT. V lost 2 bases to trimming and J lost 7 bases, with 12 bases between them. Written as DNA, the CDR3 is TGTGCCAGCAGTGAATTGATTAGTATGAACATTCAGTACTTC. It codes for CASSELISMNIQYF.

Many counts were recorded for this clonotype. This chain uses TRBV5-6 with TRBJ1-5; TRBD1 might be the D (5 bases). The germline CDR1 and CDR2 sequences are SGHDT and YYEEEE. Trimming took off 0 bases at V and 6 bases at J, with 10 bases between the two ends. This CDR3 comprises 14 residues. The CDR3 region has the DNA TGTGCCAGCAGCTTGGCAGGGTCCGCTCAGCCCCAGCATTTT. Translated, it gives CASSLAGSAQPQHF.